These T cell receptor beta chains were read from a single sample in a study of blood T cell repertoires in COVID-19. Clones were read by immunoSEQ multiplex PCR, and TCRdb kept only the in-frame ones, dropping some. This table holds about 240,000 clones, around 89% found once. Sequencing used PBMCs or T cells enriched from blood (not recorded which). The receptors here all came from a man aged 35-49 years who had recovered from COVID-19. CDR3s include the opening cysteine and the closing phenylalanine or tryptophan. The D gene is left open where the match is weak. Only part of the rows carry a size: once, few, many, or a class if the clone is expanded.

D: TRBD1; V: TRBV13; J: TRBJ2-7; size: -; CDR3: CASSQRQGRVRQYF; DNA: TGTGCCAGCAGCCAGCGACAGGGAAGGGTCCGGCAGTACTTC
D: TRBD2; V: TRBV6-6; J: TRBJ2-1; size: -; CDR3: CASSPLAGVYNEQFF; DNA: TGTGCCAGCAGTCCCCTAGCGGGAGTATACAATGAGCAGTTCTTC
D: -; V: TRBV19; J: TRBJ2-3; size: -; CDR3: CASSMERVRTDTQYF; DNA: TGTGCCAGTAGCATGGAGCGGGTTAGAACAGATACGCAGTATTTT
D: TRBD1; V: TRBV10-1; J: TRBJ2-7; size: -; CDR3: CASSDWTGGYEQYF; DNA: TGCGCCAGCAGTGATTGGACAGGGGGGTACGAGCAGTACTTC
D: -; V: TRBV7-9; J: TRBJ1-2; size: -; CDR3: CASSPGGEGNYGYTF; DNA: TGTGCCAGCAGCCCTGGCGGGGAGGGGAACTATGGCTACACCTTC
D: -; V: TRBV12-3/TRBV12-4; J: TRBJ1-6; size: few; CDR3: CASSLTVNSPLHF; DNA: TGTGCCAGCAGTTTGACAGTTAATTCACCCCTCCACTTT
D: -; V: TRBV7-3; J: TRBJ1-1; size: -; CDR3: CASSQRPRASGTEAFF; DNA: TGTGCCAGCAGCCAAAGACCCAGGGCTTCGGGCACTGAAGCTTTCTTT
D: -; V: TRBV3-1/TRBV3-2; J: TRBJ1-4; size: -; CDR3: CASRQRARGEEKLFF; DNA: TGTGCCAGCAGACAACGGGCCAGGGGCGAAGAAAAACTGTTTTTT
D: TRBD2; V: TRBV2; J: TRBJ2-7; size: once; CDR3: CASGRVPVLLAGKLDEQYF; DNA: TGTGCCAGCGGACGGGTACCAGTTTTACTAGCGGGAAAACTCGACGAGCAGTACTTC
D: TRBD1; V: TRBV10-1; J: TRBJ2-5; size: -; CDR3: CASSSQGAGETQYF; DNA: TGCGCCAGCAGTTCACAGGGGGCAGGAGAGACCCAGTACTTC
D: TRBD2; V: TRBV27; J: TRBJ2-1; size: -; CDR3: CASRNSGSLSEQFF; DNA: TGTGCCAGCAGAAATAGCGGGAGTTTAAGTGAGCAGTTCTTC
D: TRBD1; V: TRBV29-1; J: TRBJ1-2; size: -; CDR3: CSAPVTTAGQDDLHYGYTF; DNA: TGCAGCGCCCCAGTGACTACCGCGGGACAGGATGACCTTCACTATGGCTACACCTTC
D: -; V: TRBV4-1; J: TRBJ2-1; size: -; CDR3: CASSQDHSGGATYNEQFF; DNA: TGCGCCAGCAGCCAAGATCATTCGGGCGGGGCTACCTACAATGAGCAGTTCTTC
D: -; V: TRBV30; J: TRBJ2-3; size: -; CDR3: CAWSSGGSSTDTQYF; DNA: TGTGCCTGGAGTTCGGGGGGCTCTAGCACAGATACGCAGTATTTT
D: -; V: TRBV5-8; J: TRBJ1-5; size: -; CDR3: CASSLAQHF; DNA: TGTGCCAGCTCGCTAGCCCAGCATTTT
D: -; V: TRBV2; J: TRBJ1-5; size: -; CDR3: CASSVNPVAQHF; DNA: TGTGCCAGCAGTGTAAACCCGGTGGCCCAGCATTTT
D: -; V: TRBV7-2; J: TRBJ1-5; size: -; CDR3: CASSLTGVNQPQHF; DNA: TGTGCCAGCAGCTTAACAGGAGTCAATCAGCCCCAGCATTTT
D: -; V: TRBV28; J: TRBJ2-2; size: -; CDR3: CASIVQNTGELFF; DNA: TGTGCCAGCATTGTACAGAACACCGGGGAGCTGTTTTTT
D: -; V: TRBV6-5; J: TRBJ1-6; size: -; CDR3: CASSSHRDPTLHF; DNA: TGTGCCAGCAGTTCCCACAGGGATCCAACGCTCCACTTT
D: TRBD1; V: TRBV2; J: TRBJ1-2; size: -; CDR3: CASSYSQGAGYTF; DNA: TGTGCCAGCAGCTACTCACAGGGGGCTGGCTACACCTTC
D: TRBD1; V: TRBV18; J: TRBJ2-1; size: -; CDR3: CASSSPDRGENEQFF; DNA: TGTGCCAGCTCATCACCGGACAGGGGCGAAAATGAGCAGTTCTTC
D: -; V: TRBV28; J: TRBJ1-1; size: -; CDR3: CAVRHQTSGAFF; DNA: TGTGCGGTTCGCCACCAAACTAGTGGGGCTTTCTTT
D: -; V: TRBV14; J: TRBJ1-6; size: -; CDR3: CASSQELQNSPLHF; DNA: TGTGCCAGCAGCCAAGAGTTACAGAATTCACCCCTCCACTTT
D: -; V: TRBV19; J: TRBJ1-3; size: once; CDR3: CASSIVGGDPGNTIYF; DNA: TGTGCCAGTAGTATAGTAGGAGGGGATCCTGGAAACACCATATATTTT
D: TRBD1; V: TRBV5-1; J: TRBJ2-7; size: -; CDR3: CASSLRDRAAEQYF; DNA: TGCGCCAGCAGCCTCCGGGACAGGGCGGCCGAGCAGTACTTC
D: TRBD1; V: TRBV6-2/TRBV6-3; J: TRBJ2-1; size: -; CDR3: CASSVRDRAYNEQFF; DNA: TGTGCCAGCAGCGTCCGGGACAGGGCCTACAATGAGCAGTTCTTC
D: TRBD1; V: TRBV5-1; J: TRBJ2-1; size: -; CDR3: CASSPQGQGLGNEQFF; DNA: TGCGCCAGCAGCCCACAGGGACAGGGTCTTGGCAATGAGCAGTTCTTC
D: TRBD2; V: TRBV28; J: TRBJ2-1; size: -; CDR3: CASSFLGTSGSEQFF; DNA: TGTGCCAGCAGTTTCCTCGGGACTAGCGGGAGTGAGCAGTTCTTC
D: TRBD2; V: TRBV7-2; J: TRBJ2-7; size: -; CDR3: CASSLDSSGSEQYF; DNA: TGTGCCAGCAGCTTAGACTCTAGCGGGAGCGAGCAGTACTTC
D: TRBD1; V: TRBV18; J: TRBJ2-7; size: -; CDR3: CASSLAGGLDEQYF; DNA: TGTGCCAGCTCACTAGCAGGGGGCCTGGACGAGCAGTACTTC
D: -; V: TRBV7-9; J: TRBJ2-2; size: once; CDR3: CASSPRTGELFF; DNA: TGTGCCAGCAGCCCCAGAACCGGGGAGCTGTTTTTT
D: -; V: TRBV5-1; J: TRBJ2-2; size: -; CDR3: CASSFNSEMNTGELFF; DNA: TGCGCCAGCAGCTTTAATAGCGAAATGAACACCGGGGAGCTGTTTTTT
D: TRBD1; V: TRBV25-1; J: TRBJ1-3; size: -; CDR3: CASTQSGDRVFSGNTIYF; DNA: TGTGCCAGCACCCAATCGGGGGACAGGGTTTTCTCTGGAAACACCATATATTTT
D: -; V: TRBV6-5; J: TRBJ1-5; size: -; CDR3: CASRPLPRGNQPQHF; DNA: TGTGCCAGCAGACCCTTACCGAGAGGCAATCAGCCCCAGCATTTT
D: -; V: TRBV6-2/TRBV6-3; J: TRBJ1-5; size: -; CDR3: CASSYSTRGNQPQHF; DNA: TGTGCCAGCAGTTACTCTACCAGGGGCAATCAGCCCCAGCATTTT
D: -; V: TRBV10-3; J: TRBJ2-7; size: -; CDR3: CAISESLLRAGGQYF; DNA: TGTGCCATCAGTGAGTCGTTGCTTCGAGCCGGGGGGCAGTACTTC
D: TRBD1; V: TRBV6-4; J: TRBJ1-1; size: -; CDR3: CASRPGTGVMNTEAFF; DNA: TGTGCCAGCAGACCCGGGACAGGGGTTATGAACACTGAAGCTTTCTTT
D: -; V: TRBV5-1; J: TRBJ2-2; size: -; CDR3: CASSYRDPNTGELFF; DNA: TGCGCCAGCAGCTACCGAGATCCGAACACCGGGGAGCTGTTTTTT
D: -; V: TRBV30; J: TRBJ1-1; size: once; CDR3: CAWIKDGVGTEAFF; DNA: TGTGCCTGGATTAAGGACGGGGTGGGCACTGAAGCTTTCTTT
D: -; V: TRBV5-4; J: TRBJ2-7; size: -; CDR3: CASSLGGGGISYEQYF; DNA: TGTGCCAGCAGCTTGGGGGGTGGCGGGATCTCCTACGAGCAGTACTTC
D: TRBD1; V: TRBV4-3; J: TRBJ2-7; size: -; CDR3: CASSQRGTGGWDEQYF; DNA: TGCGCCAGCAGCCAAAGAGGGACAGGGGGTTGGGACGAGCAGTACTTC
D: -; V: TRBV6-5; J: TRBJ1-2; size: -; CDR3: CASSSLRTANYGYTF; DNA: TGTGCCAGCAGTTCCCTACGGACAGCAAACTATGGCTACACCTTC
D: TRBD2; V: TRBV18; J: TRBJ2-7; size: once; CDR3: CASSPSPAGERYEQYF; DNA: TGTGCCAGCTCACCGTCGCCGGCGGGAGAGAGATACGAGCAGTACTTC